One sample yielded the 19 T cell receptor beta chains listed below, sequenced in a study of identifying expanded T cells in peripheral blood. Profiling relied on immunoSEQ multiplex PCR, and the TCRdb table lists in-frame clones only, not all of them. The data contain roughly 92,000 clones, more than 70% of them singletons. The material sequenced was blood. The receptors originated from a person between 18 and 75 years old in good health.

The genes are TRBV5-1 and TRBJ1-2; D unclear. The V end lost 2 bases, the J end lost 0 bases, and 11 bases lay between the germline ends. The CDR3 is 15 residues long. Germline CDR1 is SGHRS and CDR2 is YFSETQ. Written as DNA, the CDR3 is TGCGCCAGCAGCTTAGAGGGCTCAGCTAACTATGGCTACACCTTC. It specifies CASSLEGSANYGYTF.

This sequence joins TRBV2 and TRBJ1-2; 10 bases are shared with TRBD1. The CDR3 is 14 residues long. Germline CDR1 is SNHLY and CDR2 is FYNNEI. V was pared by 8 bases and J by 5 bases, with 8 bases of the junction left unmatched. The chain's CDR3 is CASSRGQGTYGYTF. The DNA of the CDR3 is TGTGCCAGCTCCAGGGGACAGGGGACTTATGGCTACACCTTC. Based on the CDR3 plus reference TRBV2 and TRBJ1-2, the full variable domain is EPEVTQTPSHQVTQMGQEVILRCVPISNHLYFYWYRQILGQKVEFLVSFYNNEISEKSEIFDDQFSVERPDGSNFTLKIRSTKLEDSAMYFCASSRGQGTYGYTFGSGTRLTVV.

The chain employs TRBV27 and TRBJ1-5, with a weak D call TRBD1 (5 bases). V lost 5 bases and J 7 bases, leaving 24 bases between the germline ends. The germline CDR1 and CDR2 sequences are MNHEY and SMNVEV (reference sequence). This CDR3 comprises 17 residues. This chain's CDR3 is CASSPSRGGSLGQPQHF. CDR3 DNA: TGTGCCAGCAGTCCGTCCCGGGGCGGGAGTTTGGGACAGCCCCAGCATTTT.

CDR3 in amino acids: CASSLRDTDTQYF. The CDR3 DNA reads as TGTGCCAGCAGCCTCCGGGACACAGATACGCAGTATTTT. The genes are TRBV7-9 and TRBJ2-3; tentative D call: TRBD2 (5 bases). Germline CDR1 is SEHNR and CDR2 is FQNEAQ (reference sequence). Between the trimmed V and J ends, which lost 5 bases and 2 bases, there was a span of 8 bases. This CDR3 spans 13 amino acids.

The chain uses TRBV19 and TRBJ2-3; D not resolved. CDR3 length: 15 residues. Germline assignment: CDR1 LNHDA and CDR2 SQIVND (reference sequence). Trimming removed 0 bases from V and 2 bases from J, with 9 bases in between. The CDR3, as DNA: TGTGCCAGTAGTATAGATCACGCCTACACAGATACGCAGTATTTT. Its translation: CASSIDHAYTDTQYF.

The CDR3 bases are TGTGCCAGCAGTTCAGGGGGCGCGTACAATGAGCAGTTCTTC. Protein sequence: CASSSGGAYNEQFF. J is TRBJ2-1 and V is TRBV28, with 8 bases aligning to TRBD1. CDR3 length equals 14 residues. Germline CDR1 reads MDHEN; CDR2 reads SYDVKM. Losses at the gene ends were 4 bases for V and 4 bases for J; bases not matched to a gene: 3.

The CDR3 region has the DNA TGCAGCGTTGAAGTCATGACTCCGCTAGCGGGGAACGTCCGAGCCAAAAACATTCAGTACTTC. Translating it yields CSVEVMTPLAGNVRAKNIQYF. This rearrangement joins TRBV29-1 to TRBJ2-4; 9 bases are shared with TRBD2. The CDR3 consists of 21 residues. Germline loops: CDR1 SQVTM, CDR2 ANQGSEA. V shed 1 base, J shed 0 bases, and the junction held 19 bases outside the gene matches.

The chain links TRBV5-1 to TRBJ1-5; unclear D gene. This CDR3 contains 14 residues. V was shortened by 4 bases and J by 2 bases, with 10 bases between the two germline ends. Germline V gene lookup returns CDR1 SGHRS and CDR2 YFSETQ. The CDR3 reads CASSPGGGNQPQHF. In DNA form, the CDR3 reads TGCGCCAGCAGCCCAGGCGGGGGCAATCAGCCCCAGCATTTT.

The chain employs TRBV18 and TRBJ1-1, with TRBD1 identical over 11 bases. Germline loops: CDR1 KGHSH, CDR2 LQKENI. V shed 6 bases, J shed 2 bases, and the junction held 5 bases outside the gene matches. There are 15 residues in the CDR3. The CDR3 reads CASSPGTGGNTEAFF. The DNA of the CDR3 is TGTGCCAGCTCCCCCGGGACAGGGGGAAACACTGAAGCTTTCTTT.

The chain employs TRBV5-6 and TRBJ2-7, with D possibly being TRBD1 (6 bases). Germline V gene data show CDR1 as SGHDT and CDR2 as YYEEEE. The CDR3 is 15 residues long. Trimming removed 1 base from V and 0 bases from J, with 11 bases in between. The CDR3 DNA follows: TGTGCCAGCAGCTTGTGGGGGACATACTCCTACGAGCAGTACTTC. It is translated as CASSLWGTYSYEQYF.

The chain has TRBV18 and TRBJ2-3; D gene unclear. With 1 base removed from V and 0 bases from J, the gap between germline ends came to 14 bases. This CDR3 has 17 residues. Germline CDR1 and CDR2: KGHSH and LQKENI. CDR3 DNA: TGTGCCAGCTCACCACAACGGTCAGGCTCTAGCACAGATACGCAGTATTTT. Translating it yields CASSPQRSGSSTDTQYF. The variable domain in full, with the rest retrieved from reference TRBV18 and TRBJ2-3, is NAGVMQNPRHLVRRRGQEARLRCSPMKGHSHVYWYRQLPEEGLKFMVYLQKENIIDESGMPKERFSAEFPKEGPSILRIQQVVRGDSAAYFCASSPQRSGSSTDTQYFGPGTRLTVL.

The genes are TRBV11-2 and TRBJ2-7, with 8 bases matching TRBD1. The CDR3 is 19 residues long. Germline CDR1 and CDR2: SGHAT and FQNNGV. The trim removed 1 base at V and 2 bases at J, leaving 16 bases unmatched. The CDR3 sequence: CASSLAFGEGQGVAYEQYF. The CDR3 DNA sequence: TGTGCCAGCAGCTTAGCGTTCGGGGAAGGACAGGGAGTCGCCTACGAGCAGTACTTC.

In its sample, this clone was seen once. V and J are TRBV28 and TRBJ1-2; D is perhaps TRBD1 (6 bases). The CDR3 is 16 residues long. Germline V lookup: CDR1 MDHEN, CDR2 SYDVKM. Trimming cost V 4 bases and J 6 bases, with 21 bases left between them. CDR3 loop: CASSSPLGQGSDGYTF. The CDR3 DNA is TGTGCCAGCAGTTCACCTCTGGGGCAGGGGAGCGATGGCTACACCTTC.

The chain combines TRBV7-6 with TRBJ1-1; 7 bases are shared with TRBD1. This CDR3 comprises 14 residues. V was clipped by 4 bases and J by 2 bases; unmatched bases: 4. The germline V gene has CDR1 SGHVS and CDR2 FNYEAQ. The CDR3 DNA reads as TGTGCCAGCAGCTCGGGACAGACTAACACTGAAGCTTTCTTT. Translating it yields CASSSGQTNTEAFF.

This clone was detected a few times. The V gene is TRBV10-2, the J gene TRBJ1-6; D call uncertain. The V gene lost 7 bases and the J gene lost 8 bases, with 9 bases spanning the gap. The CDR3 runs 12 residues. CDR1 and CDR2 (germline): WSHSY, SAAADI. The CDR3 DNA is TGCGCCAGCACCCGCGGGGATTCACCCCTCCACTTT. Its translation is CASTRGDSPLHF.

This clone has a handful of counts. The V call is TRBV6-5, the J call TRBJ1-2; perhaps TRBD1 as D (5 bases). Germline V CDR1 and CDR2: MNHEY, SVGAGI. V lost 9 bases and J lost 4, with 21 bases in between. The CDR3 has 15 residues. This chain's CDR3 is CASAIRGQGTYGYTF. CDR3 bases: TGTGCCAGTGCTATCCGGGGCCAAGGTACCTATGGCTACACCTTC.

Notes on this clone: This may arise from a read error, as a much more abundant clone is one base away. This chain connects TRBV7-2 to TRBJ1-2, with TRBD1 matching over 7 bases. Germline V CDR1 and CDR2: SGHTA, FQGNSA. The CDR3 runs to 13 residues. V was clipped by 5 bases and J by 3 bases; unmatched bases: 3. CDR3 protein: CASSPGQDYGYTF. CDR3 bases: TGTGCCAGCAGCCCCGGACAGGACTATGGCTACACCTTC.

V is TRBV7-2 and J is TRBJ2-7; perhaps TRBD2 as D (5 bases). The ends were cut back, 8 bases at V and 2 bases at J, with 13 bases in the middle. CDR1 and CDR2 from the germline V gene are SGHTA and FQGNSA. The CDR3 has 13 amino acids. CDR3 loop: CASVPDGAYEQYF. CDR3 DNA sequence: TGTGCCAGCGTACCGGACGGGGCCTACGAGCAGTACTTC.

This clone was picked up a small number of times. V is TRBV4-3 and J is TRBJ1-2; maybe TRBD1 (6 bases). The germline V gene encodes CDR1 LGHNA and CDR2 YSLEER. This CDR3 region has 14 residues. V lost 1 base and J 2 bases, leaving 8 bases between the germline ends. CDR3 sequence reads: CASSQVGQNYGYTF. The CDR3 DNA reads as TGCGCCAGCAGCCAAGTAGGACAGAACTATGGCTACACCTTC.